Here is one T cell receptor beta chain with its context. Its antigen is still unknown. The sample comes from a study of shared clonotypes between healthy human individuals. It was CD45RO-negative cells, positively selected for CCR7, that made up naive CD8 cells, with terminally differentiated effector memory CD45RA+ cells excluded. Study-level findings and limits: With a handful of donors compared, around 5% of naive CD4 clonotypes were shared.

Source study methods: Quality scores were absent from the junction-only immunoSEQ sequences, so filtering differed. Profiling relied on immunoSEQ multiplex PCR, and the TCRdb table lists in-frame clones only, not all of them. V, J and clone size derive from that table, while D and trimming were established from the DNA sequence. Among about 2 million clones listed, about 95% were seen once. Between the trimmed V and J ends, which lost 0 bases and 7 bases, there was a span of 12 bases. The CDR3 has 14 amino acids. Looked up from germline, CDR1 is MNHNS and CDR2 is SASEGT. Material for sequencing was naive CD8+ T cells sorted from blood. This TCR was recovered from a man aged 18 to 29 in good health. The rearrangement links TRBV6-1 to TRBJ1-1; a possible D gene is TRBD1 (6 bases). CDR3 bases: TGTGCCAGCAGTGAAGCCGGGGGGGCGGTTGAAGCTTTCTTT. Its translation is CASSEAGGAVEAFF.